The sequence of this T cell receptor beta chain was determined in a study of identical twins. This clonotype was counted many times. Its antigen is currently unknown. Findings and limits, study-wide: There was an excess of low generation probability in the out-of-frame alpha sequences that twins shared. Invariant MAIT and iNKT cells could partly confound zero-insertion analyses.

TCRdb called the 5' RACE reads again in MiXCR, with one record for every CDR3 protein. The data show a few hundred thousand distinct CDR3 sequences, roughly 9.5% seen once. The CDR3 loop spans 17 amino acids. Germline trimming cut 2 bases from V and 0 bases from J; bases unmatched to any gene: 4. Germline CDR1 and CDR2: LGHNA and YNFKEQ. These data are also associated with another study on yellow fever vaccine responses in identical twins.

The gene calls are TRBV4-2 and TRBJ2-3; TRBD2 matches at 11 bases. The source is a woman under 30 in good health. Source material: PBMCs. CDR3 amino acids: CASSQIAGGQSTDTQYF. CDR3 in DNA: TGTGCCAGCAGCCAAATAGCGGGGGGGCAAAGCACAGATACGCAGTATTTT.